These 27 T cell receptor beta chains were sequenced from one sample in a study of T cell responses to AZD1222 COVID-19 vaccine (dated by TCRdb to about 2021). The time point label for this specimen denotes: about 28 days (+/-7) after the second vaccine dose. The library relied on the immunoSEQ multiplex PCR assay. The table comes from immuneACCESS by way of TCRdb, which keeps in-frame sequences with V and J called. Part of the clones is missing from these tables; in studies checked, under half for an unresolved V gene and the rest for unknown reasons. In this sample the table shows about 140,000 clones, 80% to 95% of which occur a single time. The ten largest clones capture roughly 3.9% of the sample. This specimen consisted of peripheral blood, obtained 28 days after the second AZD1222 dose. The receptors were sampled from an adult who received the AZD1222 COVID-19 vaccine.

CDR3 bases: TGTGCCAGTAGGCGGACAGGGGGCCCCTACGAGCAGTACTTC. It encodes CASRRTGGPYEQYF. This chain connects TRBV19 to TRBJ2-7; 11 nucleotides align to TRBD1. In germline, CDR1 is LNHDA, CDR2 SQIVND (reference sequence). V dropped 6 bases and J dropped 2; count of bases not matched to a gene: 3. This CDR3 is built from 14 residues.

This clone was counted only a few times. This rearrangement joins TRBV7-9 to TRBJ1-2; D is ambiguous. V was shortened by 2 bases and J by 4 bases, with 11 bases between the two germline ends. The CDR3 runs 14 residues. CDR1 and CDR2 from the germline V gene are SEHNR and FQNEAQ (reference sequence). The CDR3 protein is CASSLSLPAYGYTF. In DNA, the CDR3 is TGTGCCAGCAGCTTATCCCTCCCCGCCTATGGCTACACCTTC.

This clone was seen a single time. The J gene is TRBJ2-3, the V gene TRBV5-6; 10 bases line up with TRBD2. With 0 bases clipped from V and 5 bases from J, the junction kept 0 bases outside the gene matches. CDR1 SGHDT and CDR2 YYEEEE come from the germline V gene. The CDR3 consists of 14 residues. DNA for the CDR3: TGTGCCAGCAGCTTGGCTAGCGGGGGAGATACGCAGTATTTT. Protein product: CASSLASGGDTQYF.

The chain couples TRBV5-5 to TRBJ2-7, with D uncertain. The CDR3 extends over 14 amino acids. Germline V gives CDR1 SGHKS, CDR2 YYEKEE (reference sequence). The V gene lost 0 bases and the J gene lost 2 bases, with 9 bases spanning the gap. The CDR3, as DNA: TGTGCCAGCAGCTTGGGTTCTCCCCCCTACGAGCAGTACTTC. Encoded protein: CASSLGSPPYEQYF.

The chain has TRBV7-6 and TRBJ1-3; D unresolved. Germline V gives CDR1 SGHVS, CDR2 FNYEAQ. V lost 5 bases and J lost 0, with 14 bases in between. This CDR3 comprises 16 residues. The CDR3, as DNA: TGTGCCAGCAGCCTTTGGTTGTTGAGCTCTGGAAACACCATATATTTT. Amino acids: CASSLWLLSSGNTIYF.

This clone was recorded a few times. The chain joins TRBV5-4 to TRBJ1-2; TRBD1 matches at 9 bases. This CDR3 is 14 amino acids long. V shed 4 bases, J shed 4 bases, and the junction held 5 bases outside the gene matches. CDR1 SGHNT and CDR2 YYREEE come from the germline V gene (reference sequence). CDR3 residues: CASSPDRGVYGYTF. The CDR3 DNA reads as TGTGCCAGCAGCCCGGACAGGGGAGTCTATGGCTACACCTTC.

The gene calls are TRBV7-8 and TRBJ1-1; TRBD1 agrees at 7 bases. With V trimmed by 5 bases and J by 0 bases, 9 bases remained unmatched. The CDR3 extends over 16 amino acids. CDR1 and CDR2 (germline): SGHVS, FQNEAQ. Here the CDR3 DNA reads TGTGCCAGCAGCGCACGGACAGGCGCTTTGAACACTGAAGCTTTCTTT. As protein: CASSARTGALNTEAFF.

The rearrangement uses TRBV10-3 and TRBJ1-5, with unresolved D. V was clipped by 0 bases and J by 4 bases, with 4 bases between them. From germline, CDR1 is ENHRY and CDR2 SYGVKD. The CDR3 contains 13 residues. The CDR3 DNA is TGTGCCATCAGTGAGTCGGAGAATCAGCCCCAGCATTTT. It encodes CAISESENQPQHF.

This CDR3 is CATSDGTRRDGELFF. CDR3 nucleotides: TGTGCCACCAGTGACGGGACACGGCGTGACGGGGAGCTGTTTTTT. The gene calls are TRBV24-1 and TRBJ2-2; TRBD1 might be the D (6 bases). Looked up from germline, CDR1 is KGHDR and CDR2 is SFDVKD. The CDR3 is 15 residues long. V was cut by 4 bases and J by 7 bases, with 15 bases left in between.

V gene TRBV3-1 (or the pseudogene TRBV3-2) combines with J gene TRBJ1-6; perhaps TRBD1 as D (6 bases). The ends were cut back, 3 bases at V and 11 bases at J, with 17 bases in the middle. The germline CDR1 and CDR2 sequences are LGHDT and YNNKEL (reference sequence). The CDR3 spans 15 residues. CDR3 nucleotide sequence: TGTGCCAGCAGCCACAGGGGCCACCAGGATACACCCCTCCACTTT. Translating it yields CASSHRGHQDTPLHF.

This clone has just one count. The V call is TRBV9, the J call TRBJ2-1, with D unclear. Looked up from germline, CDR1 is SGDLS and CDR2 is YYNGEE. V lost 4 bases and J 5 bases, leaving 13 bases between the germline ends. The CDR3 totals 14 residues. CDR3 DNA: TGTGCCAGCAGCCGGAGTCCACATAACAATGAGCAGTTCTTC. This codes for CASSRSPHNNEQFF.

This chain uses TRBV6-5 with TRBJ2-1; the match to TRBD2 covers 12 bases. Germline CDR1 reads MNHEY; CDR2 reads SVGAGI. The CDR3 covers 13 residues. V shed 5 bases, J shed 13 bases, and the junction held 6 bases outside the gene matches. CDR3 amino acids: CASSRGLAGLQFF. Here the CDR3 DNA reads TGTGCCAGCAGTCGAGGACTAGCGGGACTCCAGTTCTTC.

The chain uses TRBV2 and TRBJ2-5; 11 bases agree with TRBD2. V lost 5 bases, J lost 4 bases, and 6 bases stayed unmatched. Per the germline V gene, CDR1 is SNHLY and CDR2 is FYNNEI. The CDR3 loop spans 15 amino acids. CDR3 bases: TGTGCCAGCAGTTTAGCGGGAGGGCTCGGAGAGACCCAGTACTTC. Protein: CASSLAGGLGETQYF.

V is TRBV4-3 and J is TRBJ2-1; 8 positions agree with TRBD2. In germline, CDR1 is LGHNA, CDR2 YSLEER. J was trimmed by 7 bases and V by 2 bases; bases with no gene match: 7. CDR3 length: 15 residues. Here the CDR3 DNA reads TGCGCCAGCAGCCAACAATATAGCGGGGCTAATGAGCAGTTCTTC. It encodes CASSQQYSGANEQFF.

The genes are TRBV11-2 and TRBJ1-2; D ambiguous. The V end lost 6 bases, the J end lost 11 bases, and 16 bases lay between the germline ends. Germline CDR1 SGHAT, CDR2 FQNNGV. The CDR3 is 12 residues long. CDR3 nucleotide sequence: TGTGCCAGCAGTCAAGACGTGAGCCTGTACACCTTC. Its translation is CASSQDVSLYTF. The full variable domain, its missing parts supplied by reference TRBV11-2 and TRBJ1-2, is EAGVAQSPRYKIIEKRQSVAFWCNPISGHATLYWYQQILGQGPKLLIQFQNNGVVDDSQLPKDRFSAERLKGVDSTLKIQPAKLEDSAVYLCASSQDVSLYTFGSGTRLTVV.

The chain employs TRBV9 and TRBJ2-1; the D gene is possibly TRBD2 (5 bases). Germline assignment: CDR1 SGDLS and CDR2 YYNGEE. The CDR3 runs 14 residues. V lost 0 bases and J 6 bases, leaving 10 bases between the germline ends. The DNA of the CDR3 is TGTGCCAGCAGCGTAGTATCGGGGTCCAATGAGCAGTTCTTC. This sequence encodes CASSVVSGSNEQFF.

Only one count was recorded for this clone. The gene calls are TRBV19 and TRBJ1-5; D ambiguous. The CDR3 has 14 amino acids. V gave up 5 bases and J gave up 7 bases, with 15 bases separating them. Germline V gene data show CDR1 as LNHDA and CDR2 as SQIVND (reference sequence). Written as DNA, the CDR3 is TGTGCCAGTAGTCCTGTCGGGGATAGGCAGCCCCAGCATTTT. Translated, it gives CASSPVGDRQPQHF.

The genes are TRBV6-2 or TRBV6-3 and TRBJ1-1; 7 bases align to TRBD1. This CDR3 region has 13 residues. Trimming at V came to 5 bases and at J to 4 bases, leaving 4 bases not matched to a gene. CDR1 is MNHEY and CDR2 is SVGEGT in the germline V gene. The CDR3 spells CASSIGQVTEAFF. CDR3 nucleotide sequence: TGTGCCAGCAGTATTGGACAGGTCACTGAAGCTTTCTTT.

The chain carries TRBV4-2 and TRBJ2-1; 9 bases fit TRBD2. The V gene's germline CDR1 is LGHNA and CDR2 YNFKEQ. The trim removed 0 bases at V and 8 bases at J, leaving 14 bases unmatched. The CDR3 spans 18 residues. The CDR3 sequence: CASSQENGAGGLKDEQFF. The DNA for the CDR3 is TGTGCCAGCAGCCAAGAGAATGGGGCGGGGGGGCTTAAGGATGAGCAGTTCTTC.

This chain uses TRBV3-1 (or the pseudogene TRBV3-2) with TRBJ1-6; D uncertain. The germline V gene has CDR1 LGHDT and CDR2 YNNKEL (reference sequence). V was cut by 3 bases and J by 10 bases, with 13 bases left in between. The CDR3 sequence is 14 residues long. Written as DNA, the CDR3 is TGTGCCAGCAGCCAGGGTGCAGGCGAATCACCCCTCCACTTT. It is translated as CASSQGAGESPLHF.

V is TRBV5-5 and J is TRBJ2-1, with 11 bases that match TRBD2. Per the germline V gene, CDR1 is SGHKS and CDR2 is YYEKEE (reference sequence). Trimming removed 3 bases from V and 5 bases from J; junction bases left unmatched: 4. The CDR3 loop spans 15 amino acids. The CDR3 coding sequence is TGTGCCAGCAGCTCAATAGCGGGAGGGGACAATGAGCAGTTCTTC. Translation: CASSSIAGGDNEQFF.

J is TRBJ1-2 and V is TRBV5-1; 7 nucleotides agree with TRBD1. This CDR3 has 19 amino acids. After removal of 0 bases from V and 4 bases from J, the junction contained 18 bases not matched to a gene. Germline assignment: CDR1 SGHRS and CDR2 YFSETQ. The CDR3 reads CASSLELLGPDRELYGYTF. The CDR3 DNA is TGCGCCAGCAGCTTGGAGCTTCTGGGGCCAGACAGGGAGCTCTATGGCTACACCTTC.

The V gene is TRBV28, the J gene TRBJ1-2; D not resolved. V shed 2 bases and J shed 8 bases, with 21 bases lying between them. From germline, CDR1 is MDHEN and CDR2 SYDVKM. The CDR3 consists of 16 residues. CDR3 amino acids: CASSLGPFGRVGGYTF. CDR3 coding DNA: TGTGCCAGCAGTTTAGGCCCCTTTGGAAGGGTCGGGGGCTACACCTTC.

The CDR3 region is CASSRWVQETQYF. The CDR3 DNA reads TGTGCCAGCAGCCGTTGGGTGCAAGAGACCCAGTACTTC. The chain couples TRBV14 to TRBJ2-5; D remains unclear. The CDR3 runs 13 residues. Germline lookup yields CDR1 SGHDN and CDR2 FVKESK. With 4 bases removed from V and 2 bases from J, the gap between germline ends came to 8 bases.

This clone was counted only a few times. The rearrangement joins TRBV7-3 to TRBJ2-2; TRBD2 is a possible D gene (6 bases). Per the germline V gene, CDR1 is SGHTA and CDR2 is FQGTGA. Deletions cut 8 bases from V and 7 bases from J, with 23 bases between. CDR3 size: 16 residues. The CDR3 loop is CASGQHGGKQGGELFF. The CDR3, as DNA: TGTGCCAGCGGCCAGCATGGGGGGAAACAAGGCGGGGAGCTGTTTTTT.

This chain connects TRBV5-1 to TRBJ2-5; 8 bases fit TRBD1. This CDR3 is 15 amino acids long. Trimming at V came to 0 bases and at J to 1 base, leaving 2 bases not matched to a gene. The germline V gene has CDR1 SGHRS and CDR2 YFSETQ. The DNA of the CDR3 is TGCGCCAGCAGCTTGGCCGGGACAGGCCAAGAGACCCAGTACTTC. Translation: CASSLAGTGQETQYF. The whole variable domain, remainder taken from reference TRBV5-1 and TRBJ2-5, is KAGVTQTPRYLIKTRGQQVTLSCSPISGHRSVSWYQQTPGQGLQFLFEYFSETQRNKGNFPGRFSGRQFSNSRSEMNVSTLELGDSALYLCASSLAGTGQETQYFGPGTRLLVL.

The rearrangement links TRBV6-2 or TRBV6-3 to TRBJ2-1, with 7 bases matching TRBD1. Germline CDR1 reads MNHEY; CDR2 reads SVGEGT. This CDR3 has 15 residues. Germline trimming cut 5 bases from V and 6 bases from J; bases unmatched to any gene: 10. CDR3 DNA sequence: TGTGCCAGCAGTACTCTCAAAGGGACAGTCAATGAGCAGTTCTTC. Its translation: CASSTLKGTVNEQFF.